Listed here are 25 T cell receptor beta chains from one sample, sequenced in a study of blood T cell repertoires in COVID-19. Method: immunoSEQ multiplex PCR; TCRdb's copy keeps in-frame clones and lacks some. The repertoire holds approximately 150,000 clones, with approximately 93% as singletons. The sequenced sample was peripheral blood. Every receptor here comes from a woman in her sixties with COVID-19, enrolled during active disease.

The DNA of the CDR3 is TGCGCCAGCAGCCAAGTAGCAGCCCTCTATGGCTACACCTTC. It encodes CASSQVAALYGYTF. The J gene is TRBJ1-2, the V gene TRBV4-1, with no clear D. The CDR3 length is 14 residues. Germline CDR1 MGHRA, CDR2 YSYEKL. V shed 1 base and J shed 4 bases, with 10 bases lying between them.

The chain employs TRBV7-2 and TRBJ2-1; TRBD1 aligns across 8 bases. Unmatched junction bases numbered 9, after V lost 2 bases and J lost 9 bases. The CDR3 covers 15 residues. Germline V gene lookup returns CDR1 SGHTA and CDR2 FQGNSA. Here the CDR3 reads CASSLTVGRGPEQFF. CDR3 nucleotide sequence: TGTGCCAGCAGCTTAACTGTCGGCAGGGGGCCTGAGCAGTTCTTC.

J is TRBJ1-6 and V is TRBV27, with 8 nucleotides matching TRBD1. The V segment lost 5 bases and the J segment 9 bases; nucleotides outside the gene matches: 9. Germline V gene sequence: CDR1 MNHEY, CDR2 SMNVEV (reference sequence). The CDR3 covers 15 residues. Here the CDR3 DNA reads TGTGCCAGCAGTCCCTACGACAGGGGCATTTCACCCCTCCACTTT. The encoded protein is CASSPYDRGISPLHF.

The V call is TRBV19, the J call TRBJ2-2, with 7 bases that match TRBD1. Germline trimming cut 5 bases from V and 1 base from J; bases unmatched to any gene: 4. The CDR3 is made up of 15 amino acids. Germline loops: CDR1 LNHDA, CDR2 SQIVND (reference sequence). As DNA, the CDR3 is TGTGCCAGTAGTCCACGGGACAGGAACACCGGGGAGCTGTTTTTT. This sequence encodes CASSPRDRNTGELFF.

V usage is TRBV11-2 and J usage is TRBJ2-5, with TRBD1 matching over 9 bases. Per the germline V gene, CDR1 is SGHAT and CDR2 is FQNNGV. Trimming removed 5 bases from V and 8 bases from J; junction bases left unmatched: 18. The CDR3 is 17 residues long. This CDR3 reads CASSPSGAQGALGTQYF. The CDR3 DNA follows: TGTGCCAGCAGCCCCAGCGGCGCACAGGGGGCATTGGGAACCCAGTACTTC. The entire variable domain, with the rest obtained from reference TRBV11-2 and TRBJ2-5, is as follows: EAGVAQSPRYKIIEKRQSVAFWCNPISGHATLYWYQQILGQGPKLLIQFQNNGVVDDSQLPKDRFSAERLKGVDSTLKIQPAKLEDSAVYLCASSPSGAQGALGTQYFGPGTRLLVL.

The chain carries TRBV18 and TRBJ2-3; 13 positions match TRBD2. CDR1 and CDR2 from the germline V gene are KGHSH and LQKENI. V shed 4 bases and J 3 bases; nucleotides not matched to a gene: 7. The CDR3 has 17 amino acids. This chain's CDR3 is CASSRTSGGALTDTQYF. CDR3 sequence (DNA): TGTGCCAGCTCACGAACTAGCGGGGGGGCACTGACAGATACGCAGTATTTT. Full variable domain (outside the CDR3, taken from reference TRBV18 and TRBJ2-3): NAGVMQNPRHLVRRRGQEARLRCSPMKGHSHVYWYRQLPEEGLKFMVYLQKENIIDESGMPKERFSAEFPKEGPSILRIQQVVRGDSAAYFCASSRTSGGALTDTQYFGPGTRLTVL.

V and J are TRBV9 and TRBJ2-2; TRBD2 aligns across 7 bases. The junction had 9 bases not matched to a gene; V was cut back by 3 bases and J by 4 bases. CDR1 is SGDLS, CDR2 YYNGEE, per germline. This CDR3 region has 16 residues. In nucleotides, the CDR3 is TGTGCCAGCAGCGCCCGGACTAGTCTCGCCACCGGGGAGCTGTTTTTT. It encodes CASSARTSLATGELFF. The whole variable domain, remainder taken from reference TRBV9 and TRBJ2-2, is DSGVTQTPKHLITATGQRVTLRCSPRSGDLSVYWYQQSLDQGLQFLIQYYNGEERAKGNILERFSAQQFPDLHSELNLSSLELGDSALYFCASSARTSLATGELFFGEGSRLTVL.

This chain links TRBV18 with TRBJ1-3; 7 bases line up with TRBD1. CDR1 and CDR2 from the germline V gene are KGHSH and LQKENI. This CDR3 comprises 14 residues. After removal of 6 bases from V and 8 bases from J, the junction contained 10 bases not matched to a gene. The CDR3 coding sequence is TGTGCCAGCTCCCCGACAGGGAATATCGACACCATATATTTT. As protein: CASSPTGNIDTIYF.

CDR3 bases: TGTGCCAGTGCGCGGGGGAACCAAGAGACCCAGTACTTC. Its translation is CASARGNQETQYF. This chain joins TRBV7-3 and TRBJ2-5, with TRBD2 matching over 7 bases. The junction had 4 bases not matched to a gene; V was cut back by 9 bases and J by 0 bases. Germline CDR1 reads SGHTA; CDR2 reads FQGTGA. The CDR3 runs 13 residues.

This clone was found once. V usage is TRBV27 and J usage is TRBJ2-3; the match to TRBD2 covers 7 bases. The ends lost 3 bases at V and 6 bases at J; junction bases unmatched: 6. Germline CDR1 is MNHEY and CDR2 is SMNVEV (reference sequence). This CDR3 spans 14 amino acids. The CDR3 nucleotides are TGTGCCAGCAGTTTCCCGGGACTATTGGATACGCAGTATTTT. Its protein is CASSFPGLLDTQYF.

CDR3 DNA sequence: TGTGCCAGCAGCCGTCTCCGAGATAATGAGCAGTTCTTC. Its translation is CASSRLRDNEQFF. V and J are TRBV12-3 or TRBV12-4 and TRBJ2-1; D call uncertain. V shed 6 bases and J shed 7 bases, with 13 bases lying between them. The CDR3 has 13 residues.

V is TRBV5-1 and J is TRBJ2-2; TRBD1 aligns across 7 bases. The CDR3 covers 14 residues. In germline, CDR1 is SGHRS, CDR2 YFSETQ. The ends lost 3 bases at V and 5 bases at J; junction bases unmatched: 4. CDR3 amino acids: CASSSGQATGELFF. The CDR3 nucleotides read TGCGCCAGCAGCTCTGGACAGGCGACCGGGGAGCTGTTTTTT.

The rearrangement links TRBV2 to TRBJ2-2; the D gene is possibly TRBD2 (5 bases). The CDR3 loop spans 13 amino acids. Germline V gene sequence: CDR1 SNHLY, CDR2 FYNNEI. The ends were cut back, 5 bases at V and 6 bases at J, with 10 bases in the middle. The CDR3 bases are TGTGCCAGCAGTACCTACGGGGCCGGGGAGCTGTTTTTT. Translation: CASSTYGAGELFF.

This clone appeared a single time. This sequence joins TRBV7-9 and TRBJ1-1; D not resolved. This CDR3 is 13 amino acids long. Germline V gene data show CDR1 as SEHNR and CDR2 as FQNEAQ (reference sequence). V shed 5 bases and J shed 2 bases, with 9 bases lying between them. The CDR3 here is CASSPRANTEAFF. The CDR3 region has the DNA TGTGCCAGCAGCCCGAGGGCTAACACTGAAGCTTTCTTT.

This clone was recorded a few times. V gene TRBV24-1 combines with J gene TRBJ1-3; 7 nucleotides agree with TRBD1. CDR3 length equals 16 residues. From germline, CDR1 is KGHDR and CDR2 SFDVKD. V trimming: 4 bases; J trimming: 0 bases; junction bases outside the gene matches: 5. For the CDR3, the DNA is TGTGCCACCAGTGAGCGACAGGGACTCTCTGGAAACACCATATATTTT. Protein: CATSERQGLSGNTIYF.

The rearrangement joins TRBV5-6 to TRBJ1-3; 7 nucleotides line up with TRBD1. V lost 0 bases, J lost 0 bases, and 3 bases stayed unmatched. This CDR3 region has 16 residues. The V gene's germline CDR1 is SGHDT and CDR2 YYEEEE. The CDR3 region has the DNA TGTGCCAGCAGCTTGGGAGGGACAGACTCTGGAAACACCATATATTTT. Translation: CASSLGGTDSGNTIYF.

V is TRBV11-2 and J is TRBJ1-6; TRBD1 might be the D (6 bases). Trimming removed 4 bases at V and 7 bases at J, with 11 bases between. This CDR3 comprises 14 residues. CDR1 SGHAT and CDR2 FQNNGV come from the germline V gene. CDR3 residues: CASSSRDTNSPLHF. The CDR3, as DNA: TGTGCCAGCAGCTCCCGGGACACAAATTCACCCCTCCACTTT.

This clone appeared a single time. The CDR3 here is CASSLVQGSATNEKLFF. The CDR3 bases are TGTGCCAGCAGTTTGGTACAGGGATCTGCAACTAATGAAAAACTGTTTTTT. The chain links TRBV28 to TRBJ1-4, with D possibly being TRBD1 (6 bases). The CDR3 is 17 amino acids. Germline CDR1 is MDHEN and CDR2 is SYDVKM. Trimming took off 3 bases at V and 0 bases at J, with 14 bases between the two ends.

This clone was picked up one time. The chain joins TRBV7-9 to TRBJ1-3, with D tentatively TRBD1 (5 bases). The V end lost 5 bases, the J end lost 3 bases, and 20 bases lay between the germline ends. This CDR3 spans 17 amino acids. Germline loops: CDR1 SEHNR, CDR2 FQNEAQ (reference sequence). The CDR3 here is CASSKGSAERVGNTIYF. The CDR3 nucleotides are TGTGCCAGCAGCAAGGGGTCCGCGGAGAGAGTTGGAAACACCATATATTTT. Looking up the rest from reference TRBV7-9 and TRBJ1-3 gives the full variable domain: DTGVSQNPRHKITKRGQNVTFRCDPISEHNRLYWYRQTLGQGPEFLTYFQNEAQLEKSRLLSDRFSAERPKGSFSTLEIQRTEQGDSAMYLCASSKGSAERVGNTIYFGEGSWLTVV.

The chain has TRBV7-2 and TRBJ1-1, with D hard to call. Germline CDR1 is SGHTA and CDR2 is FQGNSA. This CDR3 comprises 15 residues. Trimming shortened V by 5 bases and J by 0 bases, and 13 bases separated the two germline ends. This CDR3 is CASSAEQRVNTEAFF. The CDR3 DNA reads TGTGCCAGCAGCGCCGAACAGAGGGTGAACACTGAAGCTTTCTTT.

This rearrangement joins TRBV7-3 to TRBJ1-2, with TRBD1 as a possible D gene (5 bases). CDR1 SGHTA and CDR2 FQGTGA come from the germline V gene. V lost 5 bases and J 7 bases, leaving 17 bases between the germline ends. The CDR3 is 14 amino acids. The CDR3 DNA reads TGTGCCAGCAGCCCCGCAGGGAAGTCCTTTGGCTACACCTTC. Its protein is CASSPAGKSFGYTF. The entire variable domain, with the rest obtained from reference TRBV7-3 and TRBJ1-2, is as follows: GAGVSQTPSNKVTEKGKYVELRCDPISGHTALYWYRQSLGQGPEFLIYFQGTGAADDSGLPNDRFFAVRPEGSVSTLKIQRTERGDSAVYLCASSPAGKSFGYTFGSGTRLTVV.

The chain combines TRBV2 with TRBJ1-2; 8 bases align to TRBD1. The CDR3 has 13 amino acids. Germline values: CDR1 SNHLY, CDR2 FYNNEI. J lost 7 bases, V lost 6 bases, and 7 bases had no gene match. Here the CDR3 DNA reads TGTGCCAGCAGGACGGACAGGGTTGCTGGCTACACCTTC. Residues: CASRTDRVAGYTF.

This sequence joins TRBV10-3 and TRBJ1-3; D is unclear. This CDR3 is built from 14 residues. Germline V gene lookup returns CDR1 ENHRY and CDR2 SYGVKD. V was clipped by 4 bases and J by 4 bases, with 11 bases between them. The CDR3 nucleotides read TGTGCCATCAGTGGTCAGGCCCTAGGAAACACCATATATTTT. This translates into CAISGQALGNTIYF.

The count of this clone is one. The V call is TRBV19, the J call TRBJ1-1; D unresolved. V lost 3 bases and J 6 bases, leaving 11 bases between the germline ends. The CDR3 is 13 residues long. CDR1 and CDR2 from the germline V gene are LNHDA and SQIVND (reference sequence). CDR3 residues: CASSMAGFSEAFF. The CDR3 DNA reads as TGTGCCAGTAGTATGGCGGGGTTCTCTGAAGCTTTCTTT. Looking up the rest from reference TRBV19 and TRBJ1-1 gives the full variable domain: DGGITQSPKYLFRKEGQNVTLSCEQNLNHDAMYWYRQDPGQGLRLIYYSQIVNDFQKGDIAEGYSVSREKKESFPLTVTSAQKNPTAFYLCASSMAGFSEAFFGQGTRLTVV.

The chain uses TRBV5-6 and TRBJ2-1, with D possibly TRBD1 on 6 matching bases. CDR3 size: 13 residues. The ends were cut back, 5 bases at V and 4 bases at J, with 10 bases in the middle. Germline V gene sequence: CDR1 SGHDT, CDR2 YYEEEE. CDR3: CASSFQGYNEQFF. In nucleotides, the CDR3 is TGTGCCAGCAGTTTTCAGGGGTACAATGAGCAGTTCTTC.